This note documents a single T cell receptor beta chain sequence. Its cognate antigen is unknown. The data belong to a study of Ad26.COV2.S vaccination and SARS-CoV-2 variants. Overall study results and limits: Measurements of TCR breadth and depth may have given underestimates of the total T cell responses.

V lost 7 bases and J lost 4; bases outside the gene matches: 1. The CDR3 has 13 residues. Clones were sequenced by immunoSEQ multiplex PCR, and TCRdb holds only the in-frame ones, with some missing. The repertoire has approximately 480,000 clones, around 88% of them found once; the top ten carry about 13%. Specified treatment: about 20 received Ad26.COV2.S at low or high dose, single or two shots; about 5 received placebo; per-sample allocation not given. Following the first vaccine or placebo injection, samples were taken on day 63. The source material was peripheral blood, sampled in a trial of Ad26.COV2.S vaccine versus placebo. The V gene is TRBV12-3 or TRBV12-4, the J gene TRBJ2-7; 13 bases match TRBD2. The source of this sequence is a person aged 18-65 years who received the Ad26.COV2.S COVID-19 vaccine or a placebo. The CDR3 region is CASKGLAGYEQYF. CDR3 bases: TGTGCCAGCAAGGGACTAGCGGGGTACGAGCAGTACTTC.